This TCR beta chain was observed in a study of cytomegalovirus exposure and HLA in healthy donors. The study's findings and limits: Prior analysis indicated that the majority of TCR beta V segments exhibited productivity approximately 90% or approximately 30% of the time. Among the most significant clusters, several appeared linked to common viral pathogens in a later analysis. Other equally common chains were less clonally expanded than HLA-associated TCR beta chains, a later analysis showed. As was reported, the classifier diagnosed cytomegalovirus status with high specificity and sensitivity.

Germline assignment: CDR1 SGHTA and CDR2 FQGNSA. V gave up 0 bases and J gave up 0 bases; unmatched junction bases: 1. There are 15 residues in the CDR3. In regard to this clone: Antigen unknown.

Primers for the PCR totalled 60 Vbeta and 13 Jbeta. Measured with immunoSEQ multiplex PCR; TCRdb has only the in-frame clones, and not every one. The sample lists around 110,000 clones; approximately 78% were seen once. The chain carries TRBV7-2 and TRBJ2-7, with 8 bases identical to TRBD1. The sequencing input was PBMCs. This clonotype was obtained from a young man in good health and CMV-seropositive. CDR3 DNA: TGTGCCAGCAGCTTAGCGACAGGGGACTCCTACGAGCAGTACTTC. Protein product: CASSLATGDSYEQYF.